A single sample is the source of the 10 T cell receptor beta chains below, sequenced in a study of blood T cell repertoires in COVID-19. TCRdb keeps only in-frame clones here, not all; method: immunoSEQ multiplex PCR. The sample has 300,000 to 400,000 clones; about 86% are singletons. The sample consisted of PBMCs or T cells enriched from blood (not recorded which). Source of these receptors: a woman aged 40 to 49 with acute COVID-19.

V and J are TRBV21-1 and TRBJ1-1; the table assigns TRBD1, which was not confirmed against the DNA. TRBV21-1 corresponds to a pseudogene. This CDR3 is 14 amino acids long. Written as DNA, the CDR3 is TGTGCCCGTACACCACCAATCCAGGCCCCTGAAGCTTTCTTT. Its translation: CARTPPIQAPEAFF.

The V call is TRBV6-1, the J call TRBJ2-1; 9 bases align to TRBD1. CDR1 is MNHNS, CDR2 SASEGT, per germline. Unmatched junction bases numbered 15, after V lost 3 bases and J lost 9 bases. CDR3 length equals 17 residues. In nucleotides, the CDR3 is TGTGCCAGCAGTGATGGTCTCAGGACAGGGGATCGGCGTGAGCAGTTCTTC. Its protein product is CASSDGLRTGDRREQFF.

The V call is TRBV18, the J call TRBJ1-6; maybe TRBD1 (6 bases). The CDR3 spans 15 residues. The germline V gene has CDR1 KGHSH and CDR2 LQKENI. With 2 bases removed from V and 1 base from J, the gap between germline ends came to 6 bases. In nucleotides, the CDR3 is TGTGCCAGCTCACCAGGACAGTCCTATAATTCACCCCTCCACTTT. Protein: CASSPGQSYNSPLHF.

The CDR3 here is CASSKDRGYNEQFF. The DNA for the CDR3 is TGTGCCAGCAGTAAGGACAGGGGATACAATGAGCAGTTCTTC. This chain joins TRBV6-5 and TRBJ2-1, with 9 bases aligning to TRBD1. The CDR3 length is 14 residues. The J segment lost 4 bases and the V segment lost 5 bases, leaving 3 bases of the junction unmatched. Germline CDR1 and CDR2: MNHEY and SVGAGI.

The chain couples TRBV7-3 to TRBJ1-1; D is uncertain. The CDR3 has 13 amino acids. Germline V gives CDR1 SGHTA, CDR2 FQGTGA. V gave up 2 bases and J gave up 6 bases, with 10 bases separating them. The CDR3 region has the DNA TGTGCCAGCAGCTTAGTTGCGGCAGCTGAAGCTTTCTTT. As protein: CASSLVAAAEAFF.

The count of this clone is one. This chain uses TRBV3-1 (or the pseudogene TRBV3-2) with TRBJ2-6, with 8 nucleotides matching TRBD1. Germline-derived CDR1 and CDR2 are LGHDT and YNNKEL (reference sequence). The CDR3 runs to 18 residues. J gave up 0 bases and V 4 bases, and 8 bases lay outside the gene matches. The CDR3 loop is CASSRTDRAYSGANVLTF. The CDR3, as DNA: TGTGCCAGCAGCCGCACGGACAGGGCCTACTCTGGGGCCAACGTCCTGACTTTC.

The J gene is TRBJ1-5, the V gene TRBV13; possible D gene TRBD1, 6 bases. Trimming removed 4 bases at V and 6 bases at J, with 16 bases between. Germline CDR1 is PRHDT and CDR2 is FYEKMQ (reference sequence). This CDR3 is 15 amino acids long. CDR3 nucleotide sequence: TGTGCCAGCAGCTCGGCAGGGGCTAAACGTCAGCCCCAGCATTTT. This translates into CASSSAGAKRQPQHF.

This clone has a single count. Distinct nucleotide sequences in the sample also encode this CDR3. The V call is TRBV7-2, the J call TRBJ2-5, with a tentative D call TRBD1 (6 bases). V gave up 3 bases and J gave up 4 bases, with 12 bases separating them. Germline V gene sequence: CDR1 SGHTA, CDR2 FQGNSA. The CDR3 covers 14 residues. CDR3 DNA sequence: TGTGCCAGCAGCTTGGGAACAGGGAGAGAGACCCAGTACTTC. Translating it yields CASSLGTGRETQYF.

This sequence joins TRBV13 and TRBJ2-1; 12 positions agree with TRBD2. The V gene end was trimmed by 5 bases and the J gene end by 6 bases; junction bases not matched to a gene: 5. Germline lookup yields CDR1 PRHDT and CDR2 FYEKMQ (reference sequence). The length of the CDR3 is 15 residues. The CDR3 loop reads CASSLAGGPRNEQFF. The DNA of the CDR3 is TGTGCCAGCAGCCTAGCGGGGGGGCCCCGCAATGAGCAGTTCTTC.

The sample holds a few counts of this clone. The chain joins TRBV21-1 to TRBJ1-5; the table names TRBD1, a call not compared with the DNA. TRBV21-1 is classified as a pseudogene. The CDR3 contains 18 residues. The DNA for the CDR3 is TGTGCCCGGCGTCGGGACAGGACCTCATCTTATAGCAATCAGCCCCAGCATTTT. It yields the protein CARRRDRTSSYSNQPQHF.